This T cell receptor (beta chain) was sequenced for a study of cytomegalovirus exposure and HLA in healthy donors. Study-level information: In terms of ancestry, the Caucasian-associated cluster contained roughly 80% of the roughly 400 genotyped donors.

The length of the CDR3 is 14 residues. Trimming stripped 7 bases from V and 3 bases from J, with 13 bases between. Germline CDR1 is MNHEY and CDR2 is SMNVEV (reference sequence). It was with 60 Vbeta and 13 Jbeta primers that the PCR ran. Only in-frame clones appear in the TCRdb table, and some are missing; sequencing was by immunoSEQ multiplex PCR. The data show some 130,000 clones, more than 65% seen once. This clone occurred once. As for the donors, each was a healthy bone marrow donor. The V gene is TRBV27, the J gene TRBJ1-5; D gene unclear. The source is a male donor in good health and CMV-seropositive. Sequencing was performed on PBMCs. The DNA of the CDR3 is TGTGCCAGCAACCCCAGCGGGATCAATCAGCCCCAGCATTTT. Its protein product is CASNPSGINQPQHF.